The clone carrying this TCR beta chain came up a few times. Time point of the sample: patch test 3, about 24 weeks after DPC sensitization. Treatment here: therapeutic diphenylcyclopropenone sensitization with weekly scalp DPC. Using its own MiXCR run on the RACE reads, TCRdb lists one record per CDR3 protein. The sample has roughly 150,000 distinct CDR3 sequences, 25% to 30% seen once. The data were taken from a study of human T cells and chemical hapten exposure. Germline V gene sequence: CDR1 MGHRA, CDR2 YSYEKL. V lost 2 bases and J lost 4, with 9 bases in between. The CDR3 covers 13 residues. Source: whole blood, taken in connection with sensitization to the hapten diphenylcyclopropenone (DPC). The chain recombines TRBV4-1 with TRBJ2-7; D is possibly TRBD1 (6 bases). This TCR came from a woman younger than 35 with alopecia areata. Some clones in this sample may be carry-over from other donors' samples. CDR3 nucleotide sequence: TGCGCCAGCAGCCAATCCCAGGGGTACGAGCAGTACTTC. As protein: CASSQSQGYEQYF.